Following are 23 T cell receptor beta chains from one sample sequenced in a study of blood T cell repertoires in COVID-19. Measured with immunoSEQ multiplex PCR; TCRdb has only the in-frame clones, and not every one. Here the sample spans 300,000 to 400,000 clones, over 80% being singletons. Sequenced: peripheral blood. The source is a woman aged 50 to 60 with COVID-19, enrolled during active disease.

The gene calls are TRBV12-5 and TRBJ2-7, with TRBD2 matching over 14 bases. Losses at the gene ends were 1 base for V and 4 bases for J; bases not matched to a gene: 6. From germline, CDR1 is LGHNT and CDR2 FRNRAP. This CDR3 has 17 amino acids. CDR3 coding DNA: TGTGCTAGTGGTTTGGGGACTAGCGGGAGGTATGATTACGAGCAGTACTTC. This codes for CASGLGTSGRYDYEQYF.

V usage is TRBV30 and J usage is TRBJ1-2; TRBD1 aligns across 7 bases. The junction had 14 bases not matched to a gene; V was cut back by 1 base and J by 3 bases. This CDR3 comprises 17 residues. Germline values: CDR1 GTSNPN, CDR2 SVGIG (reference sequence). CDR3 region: CAWSGNQLTGPHYGYTF. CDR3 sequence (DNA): TGTGCCTGGAGTGGGAACCAATTGACAGGGCCCCACTATGGCTACACCTTC.

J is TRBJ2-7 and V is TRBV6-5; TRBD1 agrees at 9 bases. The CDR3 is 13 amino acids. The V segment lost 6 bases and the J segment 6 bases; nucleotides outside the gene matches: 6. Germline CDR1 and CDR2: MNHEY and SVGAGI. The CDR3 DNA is TGTGCCAGCAGGGGGACAGGGAGTGGCGAGCAGTACTTC. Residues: CASRGTGSGEQYF.

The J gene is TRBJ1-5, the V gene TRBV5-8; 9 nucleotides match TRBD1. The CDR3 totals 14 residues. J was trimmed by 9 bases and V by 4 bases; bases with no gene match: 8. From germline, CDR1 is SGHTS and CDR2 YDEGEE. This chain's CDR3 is CASSLPGQGLPQHF. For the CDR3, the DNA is TGTGCCAGCAGCCTACCGGGACAGGGATTGCCCCAGCATTTT. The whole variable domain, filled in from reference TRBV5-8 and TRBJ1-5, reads EAGVTQSPTHLIKTRGQQATLRCSPISGHTSVYWYQQALGLGLQFLLWYDEGEERNRGNFPPRFSGRQFPNYSSELNVNALELEDSALYLCASSLPGQGLPQHFGDGTRLSIL.

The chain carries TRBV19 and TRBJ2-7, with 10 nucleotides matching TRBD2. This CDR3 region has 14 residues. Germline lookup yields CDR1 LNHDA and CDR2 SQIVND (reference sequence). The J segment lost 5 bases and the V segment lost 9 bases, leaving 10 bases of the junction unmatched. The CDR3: CASSGTSVVHEQYF. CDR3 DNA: TGTGCCAGCTCCGGGACTAGCGTAGTTCACGAGCAGTACTTC. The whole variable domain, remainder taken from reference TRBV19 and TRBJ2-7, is DGGITQSPKYLFRKEGQNVTLSCEQNLNHDAMYWYRQDPGQGLRLIYYSQIVNDFQKGDIAEGYSVSREKKESFPLTVTSAQKNPTAFYLCASSGTSVVHEQYFGPGTRLTVT.

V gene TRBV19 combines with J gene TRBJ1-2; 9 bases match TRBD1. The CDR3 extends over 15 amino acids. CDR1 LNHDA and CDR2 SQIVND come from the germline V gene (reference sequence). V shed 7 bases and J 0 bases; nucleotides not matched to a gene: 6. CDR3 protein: CASNNRDRANYGYTF. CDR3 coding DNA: TGTGCCAGTAACAACCGGGACAGGGCTAACTATGGCTACACCTTC.

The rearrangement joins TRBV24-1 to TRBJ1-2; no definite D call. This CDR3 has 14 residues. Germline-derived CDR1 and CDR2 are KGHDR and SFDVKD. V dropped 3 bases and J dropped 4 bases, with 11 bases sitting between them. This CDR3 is CATSDPGRVYGYTF. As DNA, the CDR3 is TGTGCCACCAGTGATCCCGGGAGGGTCTATGGCTACACCTTC.

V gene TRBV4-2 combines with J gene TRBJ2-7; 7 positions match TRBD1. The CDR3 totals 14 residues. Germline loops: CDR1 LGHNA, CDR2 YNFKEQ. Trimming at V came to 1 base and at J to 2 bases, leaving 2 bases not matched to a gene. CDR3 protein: CASSQAGGTYEQYF. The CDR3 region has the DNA TGTGCCAGCAGCCAAGCAGGGGGTACCTACGAGCAGTACTTC.

The chain's CDR3 is CASSPIGTSGRGVSTQYF. CDR3 sequence (DNA): TGTGCCAGCAGCCCGATCGGGACTAGCGGGAGGGGAGTTTCGACCCAGTACTTC. This rearrangement joins TRBV5-4 to TRBJ2-5; 16 positions match TRBD2. This CDR3 spans 18 amino acids. Germline loops: CDR1 SGHNT, CDR2 YYREEE (reference sequence). With V trimmed by 4 bases and J by 7 bases, 13 bases remained unmatched.

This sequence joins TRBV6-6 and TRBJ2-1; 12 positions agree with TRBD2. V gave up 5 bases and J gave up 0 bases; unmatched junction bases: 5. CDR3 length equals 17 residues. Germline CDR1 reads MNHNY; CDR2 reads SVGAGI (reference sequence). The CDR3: CASSRGLAGISYNEQFF. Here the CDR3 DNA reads TGTGCCAGCAGTCGAGGACTAGCGGGAATCTCCTACAATGAGCAGTTCTTC.

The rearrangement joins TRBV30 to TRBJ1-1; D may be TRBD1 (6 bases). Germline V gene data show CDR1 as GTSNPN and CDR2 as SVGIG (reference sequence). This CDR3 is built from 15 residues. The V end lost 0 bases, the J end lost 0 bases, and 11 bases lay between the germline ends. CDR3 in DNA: TGTGCCTGGAGTGTATGGAACAGGGTGAACACTGAAGCTTTCTTT. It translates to CAWSVWNRVNTEAFF.

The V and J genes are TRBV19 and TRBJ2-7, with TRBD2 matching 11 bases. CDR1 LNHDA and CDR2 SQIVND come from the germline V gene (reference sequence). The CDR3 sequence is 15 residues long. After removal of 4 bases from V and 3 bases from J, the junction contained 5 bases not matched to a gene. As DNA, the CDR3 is TGTGCCAGTAGTACCTTAGCGGGAGGGCTCTACGAGCAGTACTTC. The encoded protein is CASSTLAGGLYEQYF.

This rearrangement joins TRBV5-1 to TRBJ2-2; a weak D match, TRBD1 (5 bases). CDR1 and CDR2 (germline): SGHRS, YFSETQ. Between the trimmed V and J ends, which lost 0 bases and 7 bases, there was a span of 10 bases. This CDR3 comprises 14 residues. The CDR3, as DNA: TGCGCCAGCAGCTTGGGGCAGGGTGTCGGGGAGCTGTTTTTT. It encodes CASSLGQGVGELFF.

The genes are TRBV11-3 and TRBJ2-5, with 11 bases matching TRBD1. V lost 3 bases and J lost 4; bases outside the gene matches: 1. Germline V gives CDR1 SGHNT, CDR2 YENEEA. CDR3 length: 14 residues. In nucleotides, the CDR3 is TGTGCCAGCAGCTTGGACAGGGGGCGAGAGACCCAGTACTTC. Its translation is CASSLDRGRETQYF.

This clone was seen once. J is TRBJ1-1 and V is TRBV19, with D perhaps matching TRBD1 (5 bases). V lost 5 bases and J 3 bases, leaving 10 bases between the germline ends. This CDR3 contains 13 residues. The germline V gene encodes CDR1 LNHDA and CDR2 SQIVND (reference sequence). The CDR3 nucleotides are TGTGCCAGTAGTGATGGGACTTACACTGAAGCTTTCTTT. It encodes CASSDGTYTEAFF.

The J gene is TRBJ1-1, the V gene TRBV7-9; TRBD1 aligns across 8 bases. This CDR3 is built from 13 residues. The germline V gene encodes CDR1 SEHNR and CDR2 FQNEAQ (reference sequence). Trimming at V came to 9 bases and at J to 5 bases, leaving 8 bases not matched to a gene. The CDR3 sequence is CASDRGAKTEAFF. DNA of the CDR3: TGTGCCAGTGACAGGGGTGCTAAAACTGAAGCTTTCTTT.

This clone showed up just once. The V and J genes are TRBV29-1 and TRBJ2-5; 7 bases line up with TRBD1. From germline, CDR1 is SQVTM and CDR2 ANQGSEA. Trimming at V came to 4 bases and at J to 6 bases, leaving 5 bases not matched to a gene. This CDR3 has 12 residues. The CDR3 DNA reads TGCAGCGTTGGCCTAGGGGGCCAGACCCAGTACTTC. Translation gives CSVGLGGQTQYF.

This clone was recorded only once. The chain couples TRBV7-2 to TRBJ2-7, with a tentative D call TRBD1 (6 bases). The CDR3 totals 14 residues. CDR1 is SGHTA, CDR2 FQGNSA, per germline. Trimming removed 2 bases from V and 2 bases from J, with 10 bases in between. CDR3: CASSLRQVTYEQYF. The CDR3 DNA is TGTGCCAGCAGCTTACGACAGGTGACCTACGAGCAGTACTTC.

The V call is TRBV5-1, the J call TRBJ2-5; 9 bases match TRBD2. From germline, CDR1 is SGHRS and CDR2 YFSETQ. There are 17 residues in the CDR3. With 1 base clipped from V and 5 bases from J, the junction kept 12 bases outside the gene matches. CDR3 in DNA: TGCGCCAGCAGCTTGCTGGGCGGGAGGGTAGCCAGGGAGACCCAGTACTTC. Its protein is CASSLLGGRVARETQYF.

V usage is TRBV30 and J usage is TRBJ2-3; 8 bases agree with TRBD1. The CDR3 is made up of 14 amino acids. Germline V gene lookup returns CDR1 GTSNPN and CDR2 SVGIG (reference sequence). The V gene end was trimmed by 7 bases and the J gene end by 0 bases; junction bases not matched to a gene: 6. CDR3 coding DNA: TGTGCCTTCACAGGGGGACTTAGCACAGATACGCAGTATTTT. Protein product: CAFTGGLSTDTQYF.

The CDR3 is CAWSFRTRRGNIQYF. The DNA of the CDR3 is TGTGCCTGGAGTTTCCGGACCCGCCGGGGGAACATTCAGTACTTC. The genes are TRBV30 and TRBJ2-4; possible D gene TRBD2, 6 bases. This CDR3 has 15 amino acids. Trimming took off 2 bases at V and 7 bases at J, with 18 bases between the two ends. The germline V gene encodes CDR1 GTSNPN and CDR2 SVGIG (reference sequence). Complete variable domain (other parts from reference TRBV30 and TRBJ2-4): SQTIHQWPATLVQPVGSPLSLECTVEGTSNPNLYWYRQAAGRGLQLLFYSVGIGQISSEVPQNLSASRPQDRQFILSSKKLLLSDSGFYLCAWSFRTRRGNIQYFGAGTRLSVL.

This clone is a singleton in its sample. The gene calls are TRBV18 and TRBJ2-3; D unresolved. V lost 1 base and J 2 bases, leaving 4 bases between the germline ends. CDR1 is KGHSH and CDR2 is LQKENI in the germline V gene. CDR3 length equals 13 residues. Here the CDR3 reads CASSPLNTDTQYF. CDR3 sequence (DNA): TGTGCCAGCTCACCACTTAACACAGATACGCAGTATTTT.

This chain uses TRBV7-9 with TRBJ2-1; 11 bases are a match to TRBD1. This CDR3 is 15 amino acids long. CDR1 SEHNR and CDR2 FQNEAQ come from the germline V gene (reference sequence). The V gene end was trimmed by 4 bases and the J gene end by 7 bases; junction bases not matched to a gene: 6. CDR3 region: CASSSGQGAENEQFF. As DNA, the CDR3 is TGTGCCAGCAGCTCCGGACAGGGGGCGGAGAATGAGCAGTTCTTC.